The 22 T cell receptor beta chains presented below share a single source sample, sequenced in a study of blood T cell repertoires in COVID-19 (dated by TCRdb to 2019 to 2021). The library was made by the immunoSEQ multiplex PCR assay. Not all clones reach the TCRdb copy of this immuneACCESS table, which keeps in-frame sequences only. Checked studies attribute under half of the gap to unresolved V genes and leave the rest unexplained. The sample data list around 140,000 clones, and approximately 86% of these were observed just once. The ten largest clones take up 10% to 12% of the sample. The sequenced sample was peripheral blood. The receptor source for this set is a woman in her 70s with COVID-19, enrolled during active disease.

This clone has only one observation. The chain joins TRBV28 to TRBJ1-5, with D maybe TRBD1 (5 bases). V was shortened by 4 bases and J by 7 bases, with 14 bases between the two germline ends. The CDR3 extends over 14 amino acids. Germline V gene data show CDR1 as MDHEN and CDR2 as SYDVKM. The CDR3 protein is CASSSIPGQQPQHF. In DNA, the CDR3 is TGTGCCAGCAGTTCAATCCCAGGGCAACAGCCCCAGCATTTT.

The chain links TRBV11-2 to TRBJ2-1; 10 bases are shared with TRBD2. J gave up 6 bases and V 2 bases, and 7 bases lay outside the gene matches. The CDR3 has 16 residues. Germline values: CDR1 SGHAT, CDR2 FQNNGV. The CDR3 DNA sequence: TGTGCCAGCAGCTTACGGGATAGCGGGGGGTCCAATGAGCAGTTCTTC. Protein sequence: CASSLRDSGGSNEQFF.

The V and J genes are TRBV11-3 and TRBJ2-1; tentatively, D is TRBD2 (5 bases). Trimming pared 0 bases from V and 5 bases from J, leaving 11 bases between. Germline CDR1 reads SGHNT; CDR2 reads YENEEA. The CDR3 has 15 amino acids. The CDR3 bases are TGTGCCAGCAGCTTAGAGGGTCGAGGGCACAATGAGCAGTTCTTC. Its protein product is CASSLEGRGHNEQFF.

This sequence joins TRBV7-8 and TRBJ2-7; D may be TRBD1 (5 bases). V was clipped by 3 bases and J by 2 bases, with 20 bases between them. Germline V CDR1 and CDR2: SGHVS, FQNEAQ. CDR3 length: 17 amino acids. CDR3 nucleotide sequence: TGTGCCAGCAGCTTCCCCCCTAGAAGACAGTGGACCTACGAGCAGTACTTC. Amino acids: CASSFPPRRQWTYEQYF.

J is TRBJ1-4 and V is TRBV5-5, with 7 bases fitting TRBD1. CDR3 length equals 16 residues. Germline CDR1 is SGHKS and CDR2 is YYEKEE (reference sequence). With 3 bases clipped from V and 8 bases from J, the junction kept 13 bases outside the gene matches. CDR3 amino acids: CASSSLQGSAQEKLFF. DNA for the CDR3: TGTGCCAGCAGCTCGCTACAGGGGAGCGCGCAAGAAAAACTGTTTTTT.

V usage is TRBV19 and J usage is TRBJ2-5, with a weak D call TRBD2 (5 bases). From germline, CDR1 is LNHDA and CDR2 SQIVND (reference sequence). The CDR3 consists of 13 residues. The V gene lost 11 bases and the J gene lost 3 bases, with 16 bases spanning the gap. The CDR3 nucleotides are TGTGCCGTATCGCGGGCAGCCAAAGAGACCCAGTACTTC. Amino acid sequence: CAVSRAAKETQYF. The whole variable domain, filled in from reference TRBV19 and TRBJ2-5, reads DGGITQSPKYLFRKEGQNVTLSCEQNLNHDAMYWYRQDPGQGLRLIYYSQIVNDFQKGDIAEGYSVSREKKESFPLTVTSAQKNPTAFYLCAVSRAAKETQYFGPGTRLLVL.

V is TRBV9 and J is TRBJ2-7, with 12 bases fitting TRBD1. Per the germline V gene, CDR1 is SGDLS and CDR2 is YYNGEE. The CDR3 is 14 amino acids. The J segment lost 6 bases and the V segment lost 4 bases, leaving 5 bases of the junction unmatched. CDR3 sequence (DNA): TGTGCCAGCAGCCCGGGGACAGGGGGCTTCGAGCAGTACTTC. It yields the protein CASSPGTGGFEQYF.

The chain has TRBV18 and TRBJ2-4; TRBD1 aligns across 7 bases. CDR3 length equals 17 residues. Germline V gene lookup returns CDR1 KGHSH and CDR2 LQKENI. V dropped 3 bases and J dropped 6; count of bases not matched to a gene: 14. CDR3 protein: CASSPTKAQGVGNIQYF. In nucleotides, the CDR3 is TGTGCCAGCTCACCTACAAAAGCTCAGGGGGTAGGAAACATTCAGTACTTC.

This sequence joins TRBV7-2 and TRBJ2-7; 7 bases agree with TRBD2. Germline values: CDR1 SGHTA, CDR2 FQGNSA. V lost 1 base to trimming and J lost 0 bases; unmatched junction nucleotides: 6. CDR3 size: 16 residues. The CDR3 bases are TGTGCCAGCAGCTTAGATGGGACTAAGAGCTCCTACGAGCAGTACTTC. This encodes CASSLDGTKSSYEQYF.

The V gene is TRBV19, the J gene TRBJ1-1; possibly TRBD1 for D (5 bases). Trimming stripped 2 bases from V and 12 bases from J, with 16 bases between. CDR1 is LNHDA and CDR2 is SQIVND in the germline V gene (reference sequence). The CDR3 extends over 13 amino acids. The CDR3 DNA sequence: TGTGCCAGTAGTATATTAAACTCGGACATAACTTTCTTT. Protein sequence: CASSILNSDITFF.

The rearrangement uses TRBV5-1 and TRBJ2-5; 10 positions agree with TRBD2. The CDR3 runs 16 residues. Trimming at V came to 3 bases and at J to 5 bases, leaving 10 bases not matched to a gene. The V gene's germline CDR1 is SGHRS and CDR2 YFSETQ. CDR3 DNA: TGCGCCAGCAGCTCCCCCAAGCGGGGGGGTTACGAGACCCAGTACTTC. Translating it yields CASSSPKRGGYETQYF. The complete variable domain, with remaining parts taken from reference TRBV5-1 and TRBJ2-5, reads KAGVTQTPRYLIKTRGQQVTLSCSPISGHRSVSWYQQTPGQGLQFLFEYFSETQRNKGNFPGRFSGRQFSNSRSEMNVSTLELGDSALYLCASSSPKRGGYETQYFGPGTRLLVL.

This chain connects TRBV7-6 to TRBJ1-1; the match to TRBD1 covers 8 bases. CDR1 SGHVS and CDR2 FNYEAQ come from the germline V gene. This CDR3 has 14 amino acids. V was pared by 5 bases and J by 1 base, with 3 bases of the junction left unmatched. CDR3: CASSPTGANTEAFF. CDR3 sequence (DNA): TGTGCCAGCAGCCCGACAGGGGCGAACACTGAAGCTTTCTTT.

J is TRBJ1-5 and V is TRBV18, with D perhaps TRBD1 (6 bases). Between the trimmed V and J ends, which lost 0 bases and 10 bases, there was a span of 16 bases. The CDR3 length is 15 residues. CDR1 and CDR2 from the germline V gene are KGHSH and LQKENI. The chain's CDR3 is CASSPPGAGAQPQHF. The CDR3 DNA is TGTGCCAGCTCACCACCAGGGGCAGGGGCTCAACCCCAGCATTTT.

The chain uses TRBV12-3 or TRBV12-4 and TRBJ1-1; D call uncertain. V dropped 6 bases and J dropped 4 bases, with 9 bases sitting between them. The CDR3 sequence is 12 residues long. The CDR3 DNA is TGTGCCAGCAGAATGGTGCGCACTGAAGCTTTCTTT. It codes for CASRMVRTEAFF.

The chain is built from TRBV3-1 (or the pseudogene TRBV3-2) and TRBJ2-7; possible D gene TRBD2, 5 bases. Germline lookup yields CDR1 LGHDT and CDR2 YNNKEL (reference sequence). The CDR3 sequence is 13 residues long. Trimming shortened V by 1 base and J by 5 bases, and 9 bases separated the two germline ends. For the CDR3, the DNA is TGTGCCAGCAGCCAAGCGGCGGGCCACGAGCAGTACTTC. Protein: CASSQAAGHEQYF.

This chain's CDR3 is CASSLGRTGDGYTF. The CDR3 nucleotides read TGTGCCAGCAGCTTGGGGAGGACAGGGGATGGCTACACCTTC. This chain links TRBV5-8 with TRBJ1-2; TRBD1 matches at 9 bases. Germline-derived CDR1 and CDR2 are SGHTS and YDEGEE. J lost 6 bases, V lost 0 bases, and 3 bases had no gene match. This CDR3 contains 14 residues.

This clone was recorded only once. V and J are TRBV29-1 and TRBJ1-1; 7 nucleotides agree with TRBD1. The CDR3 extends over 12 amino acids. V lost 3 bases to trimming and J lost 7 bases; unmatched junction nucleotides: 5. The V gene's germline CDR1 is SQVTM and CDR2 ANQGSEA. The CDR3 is CSVDRDSLEAFF. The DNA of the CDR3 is TGCAGCGTTGATAGGGACAGCCTTGAAGCTTTCTTT.

The CDR3 DNA is TGTGCCACCAGCAGAGATTTCGTGGCCGAGCAGTACTTC. This sequence encodes CATSRDFVAEQYF. The chain has TRBV15 and TRBJ2-7; D remains ambiguous. The CDR3 loop spans 13 amino acids. Germline V gene sequence: CDR1 LNHNV, CDR2 YYDKDF (reference sequence). Trimming stripped 0 bases from V and 6 bases from J, with 9 bases between.

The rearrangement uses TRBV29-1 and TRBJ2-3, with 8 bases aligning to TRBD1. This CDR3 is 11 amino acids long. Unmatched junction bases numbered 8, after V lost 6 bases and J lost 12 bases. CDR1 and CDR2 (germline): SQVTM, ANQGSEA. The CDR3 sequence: CSVGTGPVQYF. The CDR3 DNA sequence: TGCAGCGTGGGGACAGGTCCAGTTCAGTATTTT.

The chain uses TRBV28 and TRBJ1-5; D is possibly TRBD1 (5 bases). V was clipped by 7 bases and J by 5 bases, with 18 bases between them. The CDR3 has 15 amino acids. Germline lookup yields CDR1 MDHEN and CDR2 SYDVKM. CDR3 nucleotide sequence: TGTGCCAGCACCATTGGGGGGAGGGACTATCAGCCCCAGCATTTT. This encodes CASTIGGRDYQPQHF.

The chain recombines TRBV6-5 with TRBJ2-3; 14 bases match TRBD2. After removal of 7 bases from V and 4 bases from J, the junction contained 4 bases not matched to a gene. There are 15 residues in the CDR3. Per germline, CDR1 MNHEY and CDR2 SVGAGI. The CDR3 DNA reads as TGTGCCAGCATCGGGGGACTAGCGGGGGCAGATACGCAGTATTTT. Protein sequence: CASIGGLAGADTQYF.

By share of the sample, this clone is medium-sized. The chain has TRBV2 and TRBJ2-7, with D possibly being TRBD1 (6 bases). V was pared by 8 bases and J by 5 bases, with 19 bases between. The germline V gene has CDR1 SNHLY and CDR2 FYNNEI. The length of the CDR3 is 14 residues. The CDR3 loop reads CASGQDTGSNEQYF. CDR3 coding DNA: TGTGCCAGCGGCCAAGATACAGGGTCCAACGAGCAGTACTTC.